A selection of T cell receptor beta chains follows, all from one sample in a study of T cell repertoires in cytomegalovirus infection. TCRdb reprocessed the reads via MiXCR and lists one record per CDR3 protein. The sample has roughly 230,000 distinct CDR3 sequences; about 17% are singletons. What was sequenced was CD8+ T cells from PBMCs. The receptors shown here come from a human donor in good health (CMV status not recorded). Some clones in this sample may be carry-over from other donors' samples. CDR3s include the opening cysteine and the closing phenylalanine or tryptophan. The D gene is left open where the match is weak. The size field is filled for only some rows; it gives once, few, many or a size class.

v_gene	j_gene	abundance	d_gene	CDR3nt	CDR3aa
TRBV4-3	TRBJ1-4	NA	NA	TGCGCCAGCAGCCAAGATATCGGCGATAATGAAAAACTGTTTTTT	CASSQDIGDNEKLFF
TRBV20-1	TRBJ1-6	few	TRBD1	TGCAGTGCTAGACAGGGGGACTCCTATAATTCACCCCTCCACTTT	CSARQGDSYNSPLHF
TRBV27	TRBJ2-7	NA	TRBD1	TGTGCCAGCAGTAACGACAGGGGGCAATACGAGCAGTACTTC	CASSNDRGQYEQYF
TRBV7-2	TRBJ2-7	many	TRBD2	TGTGCCAGCAGGGAAAGCGGGGGGGTCTCCTACGAGCAGTACTTC	CASRESGGVSYEQYF
TRBV7-2	TRBJ1-1	many	NA	TGTGCCAGCAGCCCTCATAATACGGAGGGCACTGAAGCTTTCTTT	CASSPHNTEGTEAFF
TRBV7-9	TRBJ2-4	few	TRBD2	TGTGCCAGCAGTCGGGGGGAGGTAGACATTCAGTACTTC	CASSRGEVDIQYF
TRBV28	TRBJ1-6	few	TRBD1	TGTGCCAGCAGTACATCAAGACAGGGGGCCTATAATTCACCCCTCCACTTT	CASSTSRQGAYNSPLHF
TRBV7-8	TRBJ1-2	many	NA	TGTGCCAGCAGTGCCGAGAAGACTAACTATGGCTACACCTTC	CASSAEKTNYGYTF
TRBV7-9	TRBJ2-1	many	NA	TGTGCCAGCAGCGGCTTCCTAGGGACGAGTAACAATGAGCAGTTCTTC	CASSGFLGTSNNEQFF
TRBV6-1	TRBJ2-7	many	TRBD1	TGTGCCAGCAGTGAGAACAGGGGGCACTCCTACGAGCAGTACTTC	CASSENRGHSYEQYF
TRBV7-9	TRBJ2-1	NA	TRBD1	TGTGCCAGCACCGGACAGGGAGGCAATGAGCAGTTCTTC	CASTGQGGNEQFF
TRBV7-7	TRBJ2-5	NA	NA	TGTGCTAGCAGCTTAGCCCTCGCAGAGACCCAGTACTTC	CASSLALAETQYF
TRBV12-3/TRBV12-4	TRBJ1-1	few	NA	TGTGCCAGCAGTTTAGTCCGGGGTTCCACTGAAGCTTTCTTT	CASSLVRGSTEAFF
TRBV29-1	TRBJ1-1	few	NA	TGCAGCGTTGAAGATTGGGCAGGGGCTACTCGTGAAGCTTTCTTT	CSVEDWAGATREAFF
TRBV25-1	TRBJ2-4	NA	NA	TGTGCCAGCAGTGACGGGGCAGGGGTAACCAAAAACATTCAGTACTTC	CASSDGAGVTKNIQYF
TRBV20-1	TRBJ2-7	NA	TRBD1	TGCAGTGCTAGAGATCTCGACAGGGGACCCTACGAGCAGTACTTC	CSARDLDRGPYEQYF
TRBV7-7	TRBJ2-2	many	NA	TGTGCTAGCAGCCCAGGAACCGGGGAGCTGTTTTTT	CASSPGTGELFF
TRBV12-3/TRBV12-4	TRBJ1-5	many	NA	TGTGCCAGCAGCGAATCAGGGGCGCAGCAGCCCCAGCATTTT	CASSESGAQQPQHF
TRBV12-3/TRBV12-4	TRBJ2-2	NA	NA	TGTGCCAGCAGTCCCCCGACCGGAGCAGGGACCGGGGAGCTGTTTTTT	CASSPPTGAGTGELFF
TRBV20-1	TRBJ2-1	NA	TRBD2	TGCAGTGCTAGAGGCCTAGCGGGGCGGCGGTATGAGCAGTTCTTC	CSARGLAGRRYEQFF
TRBV5-6	TRBJ1-5	NA	NA	TGTGCCAGCAGCTCTACCCCCGGGGGCTACAATCAGCCCCAGCATTTT	CASSSTPGGYNQPQHF
TRBV25-1	TRBJ2-7	NA	NA	TGTGCCAGCAGTGCGGTGGGGACCGGACAGCCCGAGCAGTACTTC	CASSAVGTGQPEQYF
TRBV7-2	TRBJ2-5	few	NA	TGTGCCAGCAGCTTTGGGGGAGGTCAAGAGACCCAGTACTTC	CASSFGGGQETQYF
TRBV28	TRBJ2-1	many	NA	TGTGCCAGCAGTACGACTTGGACGGATCGAGGACGCAATGAGCAGTTCTTC	CASSTTWTDRGRNEQFF